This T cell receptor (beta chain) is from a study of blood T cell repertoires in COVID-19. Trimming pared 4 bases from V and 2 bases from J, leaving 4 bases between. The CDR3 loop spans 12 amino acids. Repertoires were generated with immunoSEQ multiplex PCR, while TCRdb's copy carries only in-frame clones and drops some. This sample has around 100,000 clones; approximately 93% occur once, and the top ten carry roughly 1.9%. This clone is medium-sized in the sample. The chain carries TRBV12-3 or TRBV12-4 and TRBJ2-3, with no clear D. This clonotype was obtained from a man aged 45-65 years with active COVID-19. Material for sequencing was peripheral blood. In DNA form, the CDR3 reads TGTGCCAGCAGTTCTTACACAGATACGCAGTATTTT. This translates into CASSSYTDTQYF.